The rows below give T cell receptor beta chains drawn from one sample of a study of blood T cell repertoires in COVID-19. Measured with immunoSEQ multiplex PCR; TCRdb has only the in-frame clones, and not every one. The data show some 250,000 clones, almost 85% seen once. The sequenced material came from PBMCs or T cells enriched from blood (not recorded which). These receptors were taken from a man in his forties who had recovered from COVID-19. Both conserved end residues are part of each CDR3. The D gene is left open where the match is weak. Expanded clones are given a class, and other clones once, few, many or no size at all.

v_call,clone_size,d_call,j_call,cdr3_aa,cdr3_nt
TRBV3-1/TRBV3-2,-,TRBD2,TRBJ2-3,CASSRGLAGGTSTDTQYF,TGTGCCAGCAGCCGGGGACTAGCGGGGGGTACTAGCACAGATACGCAGTATTTT
TRBV28,-,-,TRBJ1-1,CASSLPSVRWTEAFF,TGTGCCAGCAGTCTGCCCAGTGTCCGTTGGACTGAAGCTTTCTTT
TRBV18,few,-,TRBJ1-1,CASSPVRQGNTEAFF,TGTGCCAGCTCACCAGTTCGGCAGGGGAACACTGAAGCTTTCTTT
TRBV2,-,-,TRBJ1-4,CASSGGRGEKLFF,TGTGCCAGCAGCGGGGGAAGGGGCGAAAAACTGTTTTTT
TRBV3-1/TRBV3-2,few,-,TRBJ1-4,CASSSHATNEKLFF,TGTGCCAGCAGCTCCCATGCAACTAATGAAAAACTGTTTTTT
TRBV10-3,-,-,TRBJ1-1,CAIRRQRGYTEAFF,TGTGCCATCAGGAGACAGCGGGGGTACACTGAAGCTTTCTTT
TRBV2,-,-,TRBJ1-3,CASSEASGRNTIYF,TGTGCCAGCAGTGAAGCGTCAGGTCGAAACACCATATATTTT
TRBV7-2,-,-,TRBJ2-7,CASSLDRGAHEQYF,TGTGCCAGCAGCTTAGACCGGGGGGCCCACGAGCAGTACTTC
TRBV29-1,few,-,TRBJ1-2,CSVEGRGMSHTF,TGCAGCGTTGAAGGGCGAGGGATGAGCCACACCTTC
TRBV9,-,TRBD2,TRBJ2-7,CASSVETSGYEQYF,TGTGCCAGCAGCGTAGAGACTAGCGGCTACGAGCAGTACTTC
TRBV7-8,-,TRBD1,TRBJ2-1,CASSRDGRGPYNEQFF,TGTGCCAGCAGCCGAGACGGCAGGGGGCCCTACAATGAGCAGTTCTTC
TRBV28,-,TRBD1,TRBJ1-2,CASSLEGTGAAQGGYTF,TGTGCCAGCAGTTTGGAAGGGACAGGGGCCGCCCAGGGTGGCTACACCTTC
TRBV27,-,TRBD1,TRBJ2-3,CASSHLDREDTQYF,TGTGCCAGCAGCCATCTAGACAGGGAAGATACGCAGTATTTT
TRBV23-1,-,-,TRBJ2-3,CASSEYTGTSGTDTQYF,TGCGCCAGCTCTGAATACACAGGGACAAGCGGCACAGATACGCAGTATTTT
TRBV4-1,-,TRBD2,TRBJ2-2,CASSQEWTSGRARTGELFF,TGCGCCAGCAGCCAAGAATGGACTAGCGGGAGGGCTAGGACCGGGGAGCTGTTTTTT
TRBV29-1,once,-,TRBJ2-7,CSVEWLDSYEQYF,TGCAGCGTTGAATGGCTAGATTCCTACGAGCAGTACTTC
TRBV7-2,-,TRBD1,TRBJ2-7,CASSLSLTGNEQYF,TGTGCCAGCAGCTTATCCTTGACAGGGAACGAGCAGTACTTC
TRBV7-2,-,TRBD2,TRBJ2-2,CASSPQLWSGGGPGELFF,TGTGCCAGCAGCCCCCAACTTTGGAGCGGGGGGGGTCCCGGGGAGCTGTTTTTT
TRBV4-1,-,TRBD2,TRBJ2-2,CASSQGILRGTRNTGELFF,TGCGCCAGCAGCCAAGGAATTCTTAGGGGGACTAGGAACACCGGGGAGCTGTTTTTT
TRBV7-2,once,-,TRBJ2-1,CASSFWDSQDEQFF,TGTGCCAGCAGCTTTTGGGACTCTCAGGATGAGCAGTTCTTC
TRBV25-1,-,TRBD1,TRBJ1-2,CASSATGVVGYTF,TGTGCCAGCAGTGCTACAGGGGTAGTGGGCTACACCTTC
TRBV30,-,-,TRBJ1-6,CAWRPDSPGPLHF,TGTGCCTGGAGGCCAGACAGCCCTGGGCCCCTCCACTTT
TRBV5-1,-,-,TRBJ1-1,CASSLGPSGMNTEAFF,TGCGCCAGCAGCTTGGGCCCGTCAGGGATGAACACTGAAGCTTTCTTT